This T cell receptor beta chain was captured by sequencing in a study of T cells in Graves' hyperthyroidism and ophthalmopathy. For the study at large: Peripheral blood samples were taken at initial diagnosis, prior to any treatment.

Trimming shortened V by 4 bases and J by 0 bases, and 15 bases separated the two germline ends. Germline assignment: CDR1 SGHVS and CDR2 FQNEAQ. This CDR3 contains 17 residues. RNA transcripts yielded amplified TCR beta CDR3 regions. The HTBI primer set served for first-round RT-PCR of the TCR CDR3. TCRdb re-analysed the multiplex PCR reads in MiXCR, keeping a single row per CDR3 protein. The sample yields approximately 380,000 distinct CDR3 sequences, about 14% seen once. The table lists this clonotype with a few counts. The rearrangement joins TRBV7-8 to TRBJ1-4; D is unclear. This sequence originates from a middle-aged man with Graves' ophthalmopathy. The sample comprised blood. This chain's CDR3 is CASSSGRVVATNEKLFF. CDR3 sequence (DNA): TGTGCCAGCAGCTCCGGACGGGTTGTGGCAACTAATGAAAAACTGTTTTTT.